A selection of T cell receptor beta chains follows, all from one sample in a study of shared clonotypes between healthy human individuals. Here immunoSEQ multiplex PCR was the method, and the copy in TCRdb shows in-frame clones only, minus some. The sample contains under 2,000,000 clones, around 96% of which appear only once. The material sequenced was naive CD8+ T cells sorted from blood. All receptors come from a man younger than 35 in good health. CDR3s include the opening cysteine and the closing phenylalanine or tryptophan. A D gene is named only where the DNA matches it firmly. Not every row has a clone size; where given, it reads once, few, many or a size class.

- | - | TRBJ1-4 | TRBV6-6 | CASSYGQGFEKLFF | TGTGCCAGCAGTTACGGGCAGGGGTTTGAAAAACTGTTTTTT
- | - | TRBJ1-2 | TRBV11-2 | CASSLSGNGYTF | TGTGCCAGCAGCTTATCCGGGAACGGCTACACCTTC
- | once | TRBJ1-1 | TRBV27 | CASSLTVTNTEAFF | TGTGCCAGCAGTCTGACAGTAACGAACACTGAAGCTTTCTTT
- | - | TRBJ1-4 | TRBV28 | CASSFGQATNEKLFF | TGTGCCAGCAGTTTCGGTCAAGCAACTAATGAAAAACTGTTTTTT
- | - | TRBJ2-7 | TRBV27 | CASSYRESYEQYF | TGTGCCAGCAGTTACAGGGAATCCTACGAGCAGTACTTC
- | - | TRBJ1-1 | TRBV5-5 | CASSSRDVRGEAFF | TGTGCCAGCAGCTCCCGGGACGTACGGGGTGAAGCTTTCTTT
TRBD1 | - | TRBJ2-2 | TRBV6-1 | CAIQSDRGRTGELFF | TGTGCCATCCAATCGGACAGGGGGCGCACCGGGGAGCTGTTTTTT
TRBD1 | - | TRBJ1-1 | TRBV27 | CASRGTGNVFTEAFF | TGTGCCAGCAGGGGGACAGGGAATGTTTTCACTGAAGCTTTCTTT
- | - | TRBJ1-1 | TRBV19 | CATGGRLNTEAFF | TGTGCCACGGGGGGACGGCTGAACACTGAAGCTTTCTTT
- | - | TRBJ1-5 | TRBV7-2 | CASSPSSYQPQHF | TGTGCCAGCAGCCCTTCCTCTTATCAGCCCCAGCATTTT
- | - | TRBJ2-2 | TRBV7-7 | CASSLLVGQGHTGELFF | TGTGCTAGCAGCTTATTGGTTGGGCAGGGGCACACCGGGGAGCTGTTTTTT
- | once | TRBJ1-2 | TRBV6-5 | CASSYSLGVEDYGYTF | TGTGCCAGCAGTTACTCTTTGGGGGTAGAAGACTATGGCTACACCTTC
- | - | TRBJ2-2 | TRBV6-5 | CASSYRYTGELFF | TGTGCCAGCAGTTACAGATACACCGGGGAGCTGTTTTTT
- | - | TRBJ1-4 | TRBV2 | CASSSRGDGEKLFF | TGTGCCAGTTCGTCCCGGGGAGACGGTGAAAAACTGTTTTTT
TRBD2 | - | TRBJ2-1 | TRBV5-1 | CASSYTSGGPNEQFF | TGCGCCAGCAGCTATACTAGCGGTGGCCCCAATGAGCAGTTCTTC
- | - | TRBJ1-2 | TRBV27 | CASRGSTGGYGYTF | TGTGCCAGCAGGGGGTCTACCGGGGGGTATGGCTACACCTTC
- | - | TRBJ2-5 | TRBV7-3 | CASSILTPREKWQETQYF | TGTGCCAGCAGTATATTAACCCCCCGTGAGAAGTGGCAAGAGACCCAGTACTTC
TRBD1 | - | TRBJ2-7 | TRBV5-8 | CASSPDRGFYEQYF | TGTGCCAGCAGCCCGGACAGGGGGTTCTACGAGCAGTACTTC
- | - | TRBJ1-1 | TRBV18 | CASKGRNTEAFF | TGTGCCAGCAAGGGGCGGAACACTGAAGCTTTCTTT
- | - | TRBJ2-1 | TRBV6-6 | CASSYPQPNNEQFF | TGTGCCAGCAGTTACCCACAGCCCAACAATGAGCAGTTCTTC
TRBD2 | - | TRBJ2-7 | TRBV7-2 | CASSLVAGGGFYEQYF | TGTGCCAGCAGCTTAGTGGCTGGCGGGGGATTCTACGAGCAGTACTTC
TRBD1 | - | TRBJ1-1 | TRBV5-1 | CASRPGGNTEAFF | TGCGCCAGCAGGCCAGGGGGGAACACTGAAGCTTTCTTT
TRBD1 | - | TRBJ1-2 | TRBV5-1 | CASSPTYRGLDGYTF | TGCGCCAGCAGCCCTACCTATAGGGGGCTAGACGGCTACACCTTC
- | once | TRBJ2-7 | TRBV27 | CASSFALFADEQYF | TGTGCCAGCAGTTTTGCCCTTTTCGCCGACGAGCAGTACTTC